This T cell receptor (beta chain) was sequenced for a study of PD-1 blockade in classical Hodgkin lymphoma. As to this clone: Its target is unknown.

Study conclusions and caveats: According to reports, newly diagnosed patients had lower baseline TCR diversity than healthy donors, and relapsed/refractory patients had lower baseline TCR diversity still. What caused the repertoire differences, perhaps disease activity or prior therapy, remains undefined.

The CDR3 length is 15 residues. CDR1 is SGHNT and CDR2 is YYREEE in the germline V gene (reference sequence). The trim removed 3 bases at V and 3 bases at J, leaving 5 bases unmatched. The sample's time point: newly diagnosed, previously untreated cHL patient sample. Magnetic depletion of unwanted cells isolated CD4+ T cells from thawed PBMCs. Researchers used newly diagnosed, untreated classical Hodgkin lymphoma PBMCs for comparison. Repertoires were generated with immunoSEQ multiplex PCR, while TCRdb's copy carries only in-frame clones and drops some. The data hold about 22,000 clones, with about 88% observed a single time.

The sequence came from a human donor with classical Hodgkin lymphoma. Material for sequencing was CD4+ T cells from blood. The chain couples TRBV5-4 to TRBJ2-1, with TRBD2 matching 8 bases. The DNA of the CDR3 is TGTGCCAGCAGCTCCGGGACTAGGGTCTACAATGAGCAGTTCTTC. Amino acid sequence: CASSSGTRVYNEQFF.